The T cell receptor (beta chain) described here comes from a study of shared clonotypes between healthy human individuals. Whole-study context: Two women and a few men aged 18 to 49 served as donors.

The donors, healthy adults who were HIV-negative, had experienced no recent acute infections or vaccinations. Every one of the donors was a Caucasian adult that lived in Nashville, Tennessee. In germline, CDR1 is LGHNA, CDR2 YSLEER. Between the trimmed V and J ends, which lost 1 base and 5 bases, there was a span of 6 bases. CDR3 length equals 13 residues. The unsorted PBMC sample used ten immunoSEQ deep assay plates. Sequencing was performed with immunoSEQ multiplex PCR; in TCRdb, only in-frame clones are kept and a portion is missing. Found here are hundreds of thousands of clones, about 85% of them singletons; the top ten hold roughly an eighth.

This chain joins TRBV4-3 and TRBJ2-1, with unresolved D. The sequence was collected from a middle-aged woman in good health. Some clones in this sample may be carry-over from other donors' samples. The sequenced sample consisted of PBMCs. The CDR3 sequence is CASSQGRNNEQFF. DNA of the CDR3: TGCGCCAGCAGCCAAGGCAGAAACAATGAGCAGTTCTTC.